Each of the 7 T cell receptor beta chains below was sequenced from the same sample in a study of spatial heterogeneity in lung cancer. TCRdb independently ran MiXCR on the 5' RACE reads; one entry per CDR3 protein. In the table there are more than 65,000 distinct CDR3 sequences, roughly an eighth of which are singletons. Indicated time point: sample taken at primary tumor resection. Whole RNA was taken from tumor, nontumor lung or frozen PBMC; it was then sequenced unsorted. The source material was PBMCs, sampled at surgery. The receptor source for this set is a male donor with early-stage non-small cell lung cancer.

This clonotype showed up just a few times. CDR3 protein: CSALRAPGGTDTQYF. The CDR3 coding sequence is TGCAGTGCCCTTCGGGCCCCCGGTGGGACAGATACGCAGTATTTT. This rearrangement joins TRBV20-1 to TRBJ2-3; D unresolved. The V gene lost 6 bases and the J gene lost 3 bases, with 19 bases spanning the gap. CDR1 is DFQATT, CDR2 SNEGSKA, per germline (reference sequence). CDR3 length: 15 residues.

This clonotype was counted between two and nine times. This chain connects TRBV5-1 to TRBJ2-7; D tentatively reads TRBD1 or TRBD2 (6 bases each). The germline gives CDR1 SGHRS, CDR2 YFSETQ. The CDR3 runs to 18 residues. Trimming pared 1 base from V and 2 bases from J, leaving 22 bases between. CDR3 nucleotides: TGCGCCAGCAGCTTGAAAGGGGGTAATTCTGGGACTCCCTACGAGCAGTACTTC. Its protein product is CASSLKGGNSGTPYEQYF.

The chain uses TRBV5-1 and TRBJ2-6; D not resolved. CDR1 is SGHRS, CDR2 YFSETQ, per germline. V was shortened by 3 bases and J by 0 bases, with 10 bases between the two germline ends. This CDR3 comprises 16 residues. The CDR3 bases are TGCGCCAGCAGCTCTTGGGATGACTCTGGGGCCAACGTCCTGACTTTC. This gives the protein CASSSWDDSGANVLTF.

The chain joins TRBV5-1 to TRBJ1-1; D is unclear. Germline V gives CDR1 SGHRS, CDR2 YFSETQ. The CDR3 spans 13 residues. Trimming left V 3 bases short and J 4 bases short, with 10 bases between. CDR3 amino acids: CASSSATATEAFF. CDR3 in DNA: TGCGCCAGCAGCTCGGCCACAGCCACTGAAGCTTTCTTT. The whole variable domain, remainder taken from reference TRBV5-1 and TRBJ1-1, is KAGVTQTPRYLIKTRGQQVTLSCSPISGHRSVSWYQQTPGQGLQFLFEYFSETQRNKGNFPGRFSGRQFSNSRSEMNVSTLELGDSALYLCASSSATATEAFFGQGTRLTVV.

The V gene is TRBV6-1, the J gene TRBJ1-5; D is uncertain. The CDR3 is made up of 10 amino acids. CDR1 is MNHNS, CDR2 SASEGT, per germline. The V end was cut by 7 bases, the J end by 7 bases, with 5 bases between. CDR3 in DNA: TGTGCCAGCAAGGAACAGCCCCAGCATTTT. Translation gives CASKEQPQHF.

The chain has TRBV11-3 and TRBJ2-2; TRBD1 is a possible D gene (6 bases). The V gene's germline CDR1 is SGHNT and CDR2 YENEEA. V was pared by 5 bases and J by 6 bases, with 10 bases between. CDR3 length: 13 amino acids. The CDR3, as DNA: TGTGCCAGCAGCGTCGAGGGGGCCGGGGAGCTGTTTTTT. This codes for CASSVEGAGELFF.

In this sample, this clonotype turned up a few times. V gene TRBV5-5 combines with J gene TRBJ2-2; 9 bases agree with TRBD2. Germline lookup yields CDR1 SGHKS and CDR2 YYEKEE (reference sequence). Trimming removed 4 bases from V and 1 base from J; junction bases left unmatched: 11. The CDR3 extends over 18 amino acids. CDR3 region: CASSRRIGTSLNTGELFF. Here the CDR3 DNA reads TGTGCCAGCAGCCGTCGGATTGGGACTAGCCTGAACACCGGGGAGCTGTTTTTT.